Below, 20 T cell receptor beta chains from the same sample are listed, as sequenced in a study of cytomegalovirus exposure and HLA in healthy donors. Amplification used 60 Vbeta primers and 13 Jbeta primers. Assay: immunoSEQ multiplex PCR; the TCRdb copy retains only in-frame clones and omits some. The sample carries approximately 180,000 clones, 75% to 85% recorded once. Sequenced material: PBMCs. Receptors were obtained from a woman under 30 in good health and CMV-seropositive.

The J gene is TRBJ2-5, the V gene TRBV6-5, with TRBD2 identical over 8 bases. There are 15 residues in the CDR3. The V gene's germline CDR1 is MNHEY and CDR2 SVGAGI. J gave up 4 bases and V 8 bases, and 12 bases lay outside the gene matches. The CDR3 DNA follows: TGTGCCAGCTCAGGGCGACGGGGGGGGTCAGAGACCCAGTACTTC. Protein product: CASSGRRGGSETQYF.

In this sample, this clone turned up once. The rearrangement uses TRBV4-3 and TRBJ2-1, with D possibly matching TRBD1 (5 bases). The V end was cut by 0 bases, the J end by 2 bases, with 14 bases between. CDR1 and CDR2 (germline): LGHNA, YSLEER. There are 17 residues in the CDR3. The CDR3 loop is CASSQDLILGAYNEQFF. The CDR3, as DNA: TGCGCCAGCAGCCAAGATCTCATCCTAGGGGCCTACAATGAGCAGTTCTTC.

This clone was counted only a few times. The chain has TRBV18 and TRBJ1-3; D gene unclear. The CDR3 covers 15 residues. The germline gives CDR1 KGHSH, CDR2 LQKENI. Trimming left V 0 bases short and J 0 bases short, with 6 bases between. CDR3 sequence (DNA): TGTGCCAGCTCACCACCGTCCCTCTCTGGAAACACCATATATTTT. Translated: CASSPPSLSGNTIYF.

The rearrangement uses TRBV7-6 and TRBJ2-7; 7 bases are a match to TRBD1. The ends lost 5 bases at V and 5 bases at J; junction bases unmatched: 9. The V gene's germline CDR1 is SGHVS and CDR2 FNYEAQ. The CDR3 is 14 amino acids. In nucleotides, the CDR3 is TGTGCCAGCAGCCCGGCGGACAGGTTCCACGAGCAGTACTTC. Protein product: CASSPADRFHEQYF.

The chain combines TRBV7-7 with TRBJ2-7; 8 bases align to TRBD1. Per germline, CDR1 SSHAT and CDR2 FNYEAQ (reference sequence). The CDR3 totals 13 residues. Germline trimming cut 5 bases from V and 5 bases from J; bases unmatched to any gene: 5. The CDR3 is CASSMDREDEQYF. CDR3 DNA sequence: TGTGCCAGCAGCATGGACAGGGAAGACGAGCAGTACTTC. The whole variable domain, filled in from reference TRBV7-7 and TRBJ2-7, reads GAGVSQSPRYKVTKRGQDVTLRCDPISSHATLYWYQQALGQGPEFLTYFNYEAQPDKSGLPSDRFSAERPEGSISTLTIQRTEQRDSAMYRCASSMDREDEQYFGPGTRLTVT.

Here the CDR3 DNA reads TGTGCCTGGGGGCCAGGTGGGCACGAAGCTTTCTTT. Protein sequence: CAWGPGGHEAFF. The chain recombines TRBV30 with TRBJ1-1; D is unresolved. The CDR3 is 12 residues long. V gave up 5 bases and J gave up 8 bases, with 15 bases separating them. In germline, CDR1 is GTSNPN, CDR2 SVGIG (reference sequence).

The chain is built from TRBV18 and TRBJ2-1; 9 nucleotides line up with TRBD2. Germline CDR1 is KGHSH and CDR2 is LQKENI. CDR3 length equals 15 residues. Trimming took 2 bases from V and 5 from J; bases not matched to a gene: 4. The CDR3 loop is CASSPSGGLNNEQFF. The CDR3 nucleotides are TGTGCCAGCTCACCAAGCGGGGGGCTAAACAATGAGCAGTTCTTC.

The genes are TRBV11-2 and TRBJ2-1, with 7 bases that match TRBD2. Germline trimming cut 2 bases from V and 0 bases from J; bases unmatched to any gene: 10. Looked up from germline, CDR1 is SGHAT and CDR2 is FQNNGV. There are 18 residues in the CDR3. CDR3 sequence reads: CASSLFAGTTSSYNEQFF. CDR3 sequence (DNA): TGTGCCAGCAGCTTATTCGCGGGGACTACTAGCTCCTACAATGAGCAGTTCTTC.

This chain connects TRBV7-9 to TRBJ2-1; 11 nucleotides agree with TRBD2. CDR3 length equals 16 residues. The V and J ends lost 11 bases and 4 bases, in that order; junction bases with no gene match: 13. The germline V gene has CDR1 SEHNR and CDR2 FQNEAQ (reference sequence). The CDR3 sequence is CAETRSGGALYNEQFF. The CDR3 nucleotides are TGTGCCGAAACACGTAGCGGGGGGGCCTTATACAATGAGCAGTTCTTC.

The CDR3 DNA is TGTGCCAGCTTAATGACAGGGATTTCTGAAAAACTGTTTTTT. It codes for CASLMTGISEKLFF. V and J are TRBV2 and TRBJ1-4, with 7 bases matching TRBD1. Germline CDR1 SNHLY, CDR2 FYNNEI. The CDR3 is 14 amino acids. V trimming: 8 bases; J trimming: 7 bases; junction bases outside the gene matches: 10.

This sequence joins TRBV7-2 and TRBJ2-2; D is possibly TRBD1 (5 bases). This CDR3 has 13 amino acids. The V and J ends lost 4 bases and 5 bases respectively, with 8 bases between them. Germline lookup yields CDR1 SGHTA and CDR2 FQGNSA. CDR3: CASSSTGTGELFF. For the CDR3, the DNA is TGTGCCAGCAGCTCAACAGGTACCGGGGAGCTGTTTTTT.

V gene TRBV5-1 combines with J gene TRBJ2-1; TRBD2 matches at 8 bases. The V and J ends lost 2 bases and 3 bases, in that order; junction bases with no gene match: 13. The CDR3 runs 18 residues. Germline V gene data show CDR1 as SGHRS and CDR2 as YFSETQ. The CDR3 nucleotides are TGCGCCAGCAGCTTTCAGGGTTCCGAGCGGGGGTACTACAATGAGCAGTTCTTC. Protein: CASSFQGSERGYYNEQFF.

CDR3 DNA sequence: TGTGCCTGGAGTGTGCAGGGCAAAACCTACGAGCAGTACTTC. This codes for CAWSVQGKTYEQYF. The chain uses TRBV30 and TRBJ2-7, with a weak D call TRBD1 (5 bases). The CDR3 runs to 14 residues. Germline V gene lookup returns CDR1 GTSNPN and CDR2 SVGIG (reference sequence). The V end lost 0 bases, the J end lost 2 bases, and 11 bases lay between the germline ends.

V and J are TRBV11-2 and TRBJ2-3; TRBD1 agrees at 9 bases. The CDR3 length is 18 residues. The germline CDR1 and CDR2 sequences are SGHAT and FQNNGV. Germline trimming cut 5 bases from V and 1 base from J; bases unmatched to any gene: 13. The CDR3 DNA is TGTGCCAGCAGCCCTGGGTGGAGCCGGGACAGGGGCACAGATACGCAGTATTTT. It specifies CASSPGWSRDRGTDTQYF.

The CDR3 loop is CASSQDPPDTEAFF. In nucleotides, the CDR3 is TGTGCCAGCAGCCAAGACCCCCCGGACACTGAAGCTTTCTTT. This chain connects TRBV4-2 to TRBJ1-1, with D unresolved. Deletions cut 0 bases from V and 3 bases from J, with 8 bases between. The germline V gene has CDR1 LGHNA and CDR2 YNFKEQ. The CDR3 is 14 amino acids.

The chain combines TRBV7-8 with TRBJ1-1; no firm D call. CDR1 SGHVS and CDR2 FQNEAQ come from the germline V gene. Deletions cut 0 bases from V and 0 bases from J, with 5 bases between. CDR3 size: 14 residues. The CDR3 region is CASSLAPMNTEAFF. CDR3 nucleotide sequence: TGTGCCAGCAGCTTAGCTCCCATGAACACTGAAGCTTTCTTT.

This chain links TRBV5-1 with TRBJ2-2; 9 bases line up with TRBD1. The CDR3 spans 15 residues. Germline CDR1 and CDR2: SGHRS and YFSETQ. V gave up 4 bases and J gave up 1 base; unmatched junction bases: 2. The CDR3 nucleotides are TGCGCCAGCAGCCCGGGACAGGGGAACACCGGGGAGCTGTTTTTT. Amino acid sequence: CASSPGQGNTGELFF.

The chain joins TRBV4-3 to TRBJ2-1; D is possibly TRBD2 (7 bases). The CDR3 runs to 17 residues. Per the germline V gene, CDR1 is LGHNA and CDR2 is YSLEER. Trimming shortened V by 3 bases and J by 2 bases, and 17 bases separated the two germline ends. CDR3 protein: CASSHPSTGRAYNEQFF. The CDR3 DNA sequence: TGCGCCAGCAGCCACCCCTCCACAGGGAGGGCCTACAATGAGCAGTTCTTC.

This clone is a singleton in its sample. The chain combines TRBV7-8 with TRBJ2-2, with D perhaps matching TRBD2 (6 bases). V was shortened by 1 base and J by 0 bases, with 27 bases between the two germline ends. The germline CDR1 and CDR2 sequences are SGHVS and FQNEAQ. CDR3 size: 22 residues. In nucleotides, the CDR3 is TGTGCCAGCAGCTTAGACTTTATTAGGGACTCCAATTCGTTCGCGAACACCGGGGAGCTGTTTTTT. Amino acid sequence: CASSLDFIRDSNSFANTGELFF.

Here the CDR3 DNA reads TGCGCCAGCAGCCAAGATAAGTGGGCCACAGATACGCAGTATTTT. Its translation: CASSQDKWATDTQYF. The chain combines TRBV4-3 with TRBJ2-3; D is unresolved. This CDR3 is 15 amino acids long. Germline V gene data show CDR1 as LGHNA and CDR2 as YSLEER. Trimming removed 0 bases from V and 2 bases from J, with 9 bases in between.